This TCR beta chain was recorded in a study of cytomegalovirus exposure and HLA in healthy donors. The PCR had 60 Vbeta and 13 Jbeta primers. This table comes from immunoSEQ multiplex PCR, and its TCRdb copy is limited to in-frame clones, with some not included. The sample contains about 120,000 clones, around 81% of which appear only once. There are 17 residues in the CDR3. In germline, CDR1 is WSHSY, CDR2 SAAADI. V shed 4 bases, J shed 1 base, and the junction held 7 bases outside the gene matches. The sequence was obtained from a woman between 40 and 50 years old in good health and CMV-seronegative. This chain uses TRBV10-2 with TRBJ1-1, with 12 nucleotides matching TRBD1. The sequencing sample was made of PBMCs. CDR3 sequence: CASSGRDRGLENTEAFF. In DNA form, the CDR3 reads TGCGCCAGCAGTGGCCGGGACAGGGGGCTAGAGAACACTGAAGCTTTCTTT.